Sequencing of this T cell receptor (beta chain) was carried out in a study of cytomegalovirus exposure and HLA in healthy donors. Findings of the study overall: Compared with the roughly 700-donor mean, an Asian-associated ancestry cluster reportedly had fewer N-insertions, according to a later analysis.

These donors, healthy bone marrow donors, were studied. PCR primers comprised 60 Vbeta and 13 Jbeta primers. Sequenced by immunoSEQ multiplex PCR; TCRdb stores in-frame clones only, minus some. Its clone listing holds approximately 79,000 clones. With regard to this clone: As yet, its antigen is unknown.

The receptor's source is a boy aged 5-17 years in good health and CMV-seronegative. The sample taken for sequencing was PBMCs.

The DNA of the CDR3 is TGTGCCTGGGGGAAGGCAGGGGAGATATACTCCTACGAGCAGTACTTC. This gives the protein CAWGKAGEIYSYEQYF. This chain joins TRBV30 and TRBJ2-7, with D perhaps matching TRBD1 (6 bases). Germline V CDR1 and CDR2: GTSNPN, SVGIG (reference sequence). The CDR3 contains 16 residues. The V and J ends lost 5 bases and 0 bases respectively, with 20 bases between them.